This T cell receptor (beta chain) was sequenced during a study of blood T cell repertoires in COVID-19. About the research overall: Samples representing acute and convalescent COVID-19 were sourced from the United States, Italy and Spain.

The CDR3 runs to 17 residues. Looked up from germline, CDR1 is MNHEY and CDR2 is SVGEGT. Trimming took off 4 bases at V and 4 bases at J, with 20 bases between the two ends. Sequencing used immunoSEQ multiplex PCR; TCRdb keeps in-frame clones, though not all of them. Found here are 300,000 or so clones, approximately 86% of them singletons; the top ten hold 1% to 1.5%. Sample: peripheral blood. The chain joins TRBV6-2 or TRBV6-3 to TRBJ1-5, with a possible D match to TRBD1 (6 bases). The sequence was collected from a man in his 70s with acute or convalescent COVID-19. The CDR3 loop reads CASSSGPSWGPNQPQHF. The DNA of the CDR3 is TGTGCCAGCAGTTCTGGCCCCTCTTGGGGGCCTAATCAGCCCCAGCATTTT.